This entry concerns a single TCR beta chain. This specimen belongs to a study of shared clonotypes between healthy human individuals. Germline V CDR1 and CDR2: MNHNS, SASEGT. The CDR3 is 13 residues long. Trimming cost V 4 bases and J 5 bases, with 12 bases left between them. Every contributor of samples was a Caucasian grown-up residing in Nashville, Tennessee. Some 29,000 T cell genomes (around 200 ng DNA) went into each sorted-subset replicate. Sequencing used immunoSEQ multiplex PCR; TCRdb keeps in-frame clones, though not all of them. The repertoire holds over 300,000 clones, with roughly 91% as singletons.

Sequencing used memory CD8+ T cells sorted from blood. The sample's subset: CD45RO+ cells pooled with CCR7-negative TemRA cells. The J gene is TRBJ2-7, the V gene TRBV6-1; D may be TRBD1 or TRBD2 (5 bases each). This TCR came from a man between 18 and 29 years old in good health. CDR3 region: CASSGRQGDEQYF. In nucleotides, the CDR3 is TGTGCCAGCAGTGGGAGGCAGGGAGACGAGCAGTACTTC.